This T cell receptor beta chain was sequenced in a study of blood T cell repertoires in COVID-19. The length of the CDR3 is 16 residues. V lost 1 base and J 0 bases, leaving 7 bases between the germline ends. From germline, CDR1 is LGHNA and CDR2 YNFKEQ. Allocation to cohorts depended on clinical history reported by the participants. Assay used: immunoSEQ multiplex PCR; TCRdb lists only in-frame clones, some missing. The sample records about 210,000 clones, about 82% being singletons. This TCR derives from a man aged 40-49 years with acute COVID-19. Source material: PBMCs or T cells enriched from blood (not recorded which). The V and J genes are TRBV4-2 and TRBJ2-6; D unclear. The CDR3 DNA reads TGTGCCAGCAGCCAAGGACAAAACTCTGGGGCCAACGTCCTGACTTTC. Its translation is CASSQGQNSGANVLTF.